A single TCR beta chain is shown here with its context. Its antigen is undetermined. Germline-derived CDR1 and CDR2 are SGHTA and FQGNSA. The CDR3 runs 15 residues. Trimming stripped 1 base from V and 0 bases from J, with 9 bases between. These data originate in a study of cytomegalovirus exposure and HLA in healthy donors. About the research overall: Findings of an earlier analysis included some 120 million unique TCR beta sequences from about 180 million T cells.

Study observations and caveats: Later analysis demonstrated an association between a missense DCLRE1C variant and TCR beta V- and J-gene trimming. Being productive about 90% or about 30% of the time was typical of most TCR beta V segments in an earlier analysis.

The primer mix had 60 Vbeta and 13 Jbeta primers. Under the authors' procedure: Later analysis identified some 88 million unique TCR beta chains, about 12 million shared. Sequencing used immunoSEQ multiplex PCR; TCRdb keeps in-frame clones, though not all of them. Clonal size and the V and J genes are those of that table, whereas D and trimming came from the DNA. The sample has about 140,000 clones, about 87% seen once. This receptor was identified in a woman aged 30 to 39 in good health and CMV-seronegative. This chain connects TRBV7-2 to TRBJ1-1; D gene unclear. Sequencing was carried out using PBMCs. DNA of the CDR3: TGTGCCAGCAGCTTAGGGGCCAGACTGAACACTGAAGCTTTCTTT. It is translated as CASSLGARLNTEAFF. Full variable domain (outside the CDR3, taken from reference TRBV7-2 and TRBJ1-1): GAGVSQSPSNKVTEKGKDVELRCDPISGHTALYWYRQSLGQGLEFLIYFQGNSAPDKSGLPSDRFSAERTGGSVSTLTIQRTQQEDSAVYLCASSLGARLNTEAFFGQGTRLTVV.